The sequence of this T cell receptor beta chain was determined in a study of T cells in Graves' hyperthyroidism and ophthalmopathy. Points from the study as a whole: The majority of expanded thyroid clonotypes above 0.001 also appeared in blood.

Patients were excluded because of uncontrolled infection, other autoimmune disease, pregnancy or lactation. This CDR3 comprises 12 residues. V was cut by 4 bases and J by 8 bases, with 14 bases left in between. Germline CDR1 and CDR2: GTSNPN and SVGIG (reference sequence). This clonotype was found many times. What it binds is unknown. There were TCR beta CDR3 regions amplified from RNA transcripts. First-round RT-PCR targeting the TCR CDR3 was performed with the HTBI primer set. One entry per CDR3 protein results from TCRdb running MiXCR on the multiplex PCR reads. The sample consists of 110,000 to 150,000 distinct CDR3 sequences, around 21% of them appearing once.

The chain recombines TRBV30 with TRBJ1-2; D perhaps matches TRBD1 (5 bases). The receptor's source is a woman aged 45-59 years with Graves' hyperthyroidism that later progressed to Graves' ophthalmopathy. Sequenced material: blood. This CDR3 is CAWNEGRPGYTF. CDR3 DNA sequence: TGTGCCTGGAATGAGGGGCGACCCGGCTACACCTTC.